The sample holds a few counts of the clone carrying this T cell receptor beta chain. During its preparation, the TCRbeta library received unique molecular identifiers. TCRdb reanalysed the PCR reads using MiXCR and keeps one entry per CDR3 protein. The sample lists about 270,000 distinct CDR3 sequences, more than 8% occurring once. These data belong to a study of T-cell reconstitution after alpha-beta-depleted transplantation in children. The receptor comes from a human donor who donated a stem cell graft to a child with SCID. The input for sequencing was PBMCs from the stem cell graft donor, taken from the stem cell graft.

The CDR3 region has the DNA TGCAGTGCCGTGCCTCCGGGCGAGGGAAAACTGTTTTTT. Amino acid sequence: CSAVPPGEGKLFF. The chain recombines TRBV20-1 with TRBJ1-4; D unclear. The CDR3 loop spans 13 amino acids. V dropped 6 bases and J dropped 10 bases, with 18 bases sitting between them. Per the germline V gene, CDR1 is DFQATT and CDR2 is SNEGSKA (reference sequence).